One and the same sample provided the 23 T cell receptor beta chains below, sequenced in a study of blood T cell repertoires in COVID-19. Profiling relied on immunoSEQ multiplex PCR, and the TCRdb table lists in-frame clones only, not all of them. The data hold 350,000 to 500,000 clones, with roughly 84% observed a single time. The specimen sequenced was PBMCs or T cells enriched from blood (not recorded which). The receptors shown here come from a woman aged 18-29 years who had been exposed to COVID-19.

The chain joins TRBV2 to TRBJ2-7; 7 positions agree with TRBD1. The J segment lost 5 bases and the V segment lost 3 bases, leaving 13 bases of the junction unmatched. The germline V gene has CDR1 SNHLY and CDR2 FYNNEI. CDR3 length: 16 residues. The CDR3, as DNA: TGTGCCAGCAGTGACAGGACAGGAAGCTTTGGCGACGAGCAGTACTTC. It encodes CASSDRTGSFGDEQYF.

The rearrangement joins TRBV14 to TRBJ2-3; 9 positions agree with TRBD2. The germline V gene has CDR1 SGHDN and CDR2 FVKESK. The V gene end was trimmed by 1 base and the J gene end by 3 bases; junction bases not matched to a gene: 5. This CDR3 has 16 amino acids. The CDR3 spells CASSQGASGITDTQYF. The CDR3 nucleotides are TGTGCCAGCAGCCAAGGAGCTAGCGGGATTACAGATACGCAGTATTTT.

This clone has a single count. V usage is TRBV6-1 and J usage is TRBJ2-2, with 8 bases lining up with TRBD2. The CDR3 runs to 16 residues. Unmatched junction bases numbered 6, after V lost 4 bases and J lost 2 bases. Germline CDR1 is MNHNS and CDR2 is SASEGT. CDR3 DNA: TGTGCCAGCAGTGGGTGGGGACTAGAAAACACCGGGGAGCTGTTTTTT. Its translation is CASSGWGLENTGELFF.

This rearrangement joins TRBV28 to TRBJ2-3, with a tentative D call TRBD2 (5 bases). The CDR3 is 14 residues long. Trimming stripped 6 bases from V and 4 bases from J, with 14 bases between. Germline CDR1 is MDHEN and CDR2 is SYDVKM. CDR3 DNA: TGTGCCAGCAGACGCCTAGTCGGGGCAGATACGCAGTATTTT. Protein: CASRRLVGADTQYF.

The rearrangement links TRBV28 to TRBJ1-5; TRBD1 is a possible D gene (5 bases). Trimming removed 4 bases from V and 1 base from J, with 11 bases in between. The length of the CDR3 is 15 residues. Per germline, CDR1 MDHEN and CDR2 SYDVKM. The CDR3 protein is CASSSRDGSNQPQHF. The CDR3, as DNA: TGTGCCAGCAGTTCCAGGGATGGGAGCAATCAGCCCCAGCATTTT.

This sequence joins TRBV7-9 and TRBJ2-7; TRBD1 matches at 8 bases. V dropped 1 base and J dropped 5; count of bases not matched to a gene: 7. Germline V gene sequence: CDR1 SEHNR, CDR2 FQNEAQ (reference sequence). There are 15 residues in the CDR3. The CDR3 protein is CASSLGLGQGHEQYF. The CDR3 DNA reads as TGTGCCAGCAGCTTAGGGTTAGGACAGGGCCACGAGCAGTACTTC.

This rearrangement joins TRBV7-8 to TRBJ2-3; 8 positions match TRBD2. J gave up 0 bases and V 5 bases, and 10 bases lay outside the gene matches. The germline CDR1 and CDR2 sequences are SGHVS and FQNEAQ. CDR3 size: 17 residues. The CDR3 nucleotides read TGTGCCAGCAGCCCGGGGGGGCCAGGGCCGAGCACAGATACGCAGTATTTT. Its translation: CASSPGGPGPSTDTQYF.

The chain joins TRBV28 to TRBJ1-2; D not resolved. Trimming stripped 7 bases from V and 3 bases from J, with 12 bases between. CDR1 is MDHEN, CDR2 SYDVKM, per germline. This CDR3 spans 13 amino acids. The CDR3 loop is CASTPWGDYGYTF. CDR3 bases: TGTGCCAGCACCCCGTGGGGAGACTATGGCTACACCTTC.

This chain links TRBV12-3 or TRBV12-4 with TRBJ2-5; the D gene is possibly TRBD1 (5 bases). This CDR3 contains 13 residues. The V and J ends lost 4 bases and 10 bases respectively, with 16 bases between them. The CDR3: CASSSPLFRDQYF. The CDR3 DNA sequence: TGTGCCAGCAGTTCCCCACTATTCAGGGACCAGTACTTC.

V is TRBV10-3 and J is TRBJ2-3; weak D call: TRBD1 (5 bases). The CDR3 totals 12 residues. In germline, CDR1 is ENHRY, CDR2 SYGVKD. The V and J ends lost 7 bases and 4 bases respectively, with 9 bases between them. The CDR3 protein is CAIKGSADTQYF. CDR3 coding DNA: TGTGCCATCAAGGGGTCGGCAGATACGCAGTATTTT.

The V gene is TRBV6-1, the J gene TRBJ2-1; TRBD2 matches at 11 bases. The trim removed 3 bases at V and 7 bases at J, leaving 5 bases unmatched. There are 15 residues in the CDR3. Germline CDR1 and CDR2: MNHNS and SASEGT. CDR3 in amino acids: CASSELAGGLNEQFF. CDR3 coding DNA: TGTGCCAGCAGTGAGCTAGCGGGAGGATTAAATGAGCAGTTCTTC.

The chain recombines TRBV28 with TRBJ2-7; 7 nucleotides line up with TRBD1. The CDR3 spans 12 residues. Germline CDR1 and CDR2: MDHEN and SYDVKM. V gave up 6 bases and J gave up 3 bases; unmatched junction bases: 2. The CDR3 coding sequence is TGTGCCAGCAGAACAGGGGACTACGAGCAGTACTTC. Its translation is CASRTGDYEQYF.

The V call is TRBV5-4, the J call TRBJ1-1; 9 bases fit TRBD1. The V segment lost 3 bases and the J segment 3 bases; nucleotides outside the gene matches: 3. Germline values: CDR1 SGHNT, CDR2 YYREEE (reference sequence). CDR3 length equals 14 residues. The CDR3 here is CASSWGQGDTEAFF. Written as DNA, the CDR3 is TGTGCCAGCAGCTGGGGACAGGGAGACACTGAAGCTTTCTTT.

V is TRBV4-2 and J is TRBJ1-1; a weak D match, TRBD1 (5 bases). The V gene's germline CDR1 is LGHNA and CDR2 YNFKEQ. V shed 0 bases and J shed 0 bases, with 8 bases lying between them. This CDR3 comprises 15 residues. The CDR3 loop is CASSQDPGMNTEAFF. The DNA of the CDR3 is TGTGCCAGCAGCCAAGATCCAGGGATGAACACTGAAGCTTTCTTT.

The CDR3 DNA reads TGTGCCAGCAGCTTAAGTACAGGGAATAATTCACCCCTCCACTTT. This gives the protein CASSLSTGNNSPLHF. V usage is TRBV7-2 and J usage is TRBJ1-6; perhaps TRBD1 as D (6 bases). Looked up from germline, CDR1 is SGHTA and CDR2 is FQGNSA. The CDR3 is 15 residues long. The ends were cut back, 2 bases at V and 5 bases at J, with 10 bases in the middle.

The rearrangement joins TRBV4-2 to TRBJ2-7; 9 bases align to TRBD1. CDR3 length equals 17 residues. The germline CDR1 and CDR2 sequences are LGHNA and YNFKEQ. V lost 4 bases to trimming and J lost 2 bases; unmatched junction nucleotides: 12. The CDR3 spells CASSPIQGTGIPYEQYF. The CDR3, as DNA: TGTGCCAGCAGCCCCATCCAGGGGACAGGGATCCCCTACGAGCAGTACTTC.

This clone is a singleton in its sample. The genes are TRBV5-1 and TRBJ2-7, with D perhaps matching TRBD1 (5 bases). From germline, CDR1 is SGHRS and CDR2 YFSETQ. The V and J ends lost 4 bases and 0 bases respectively, with 11 bases between them. This CDR3 is 14 amino acids long. The CDR3 spells CASSDSPSSYEQYF. The CDR3 coding sequence is TGCGCCAGCAGCGACAGTCCGAGCTCCTACGAGCAGTACTTC.

This rearrangement joins TRBV7-9 to TRBJ1-5, with D tentatively TRBD1 (6 bases). Trimming stripped 6 bases from V and 0 bases from J, with 9 bases between. The length of the CDR3 is 14 residues. Germline CDR1 reads SEHNR; CDR2 reads FQNEAQ (reference sequence). The CDR3 spells CASSEDSSNQPQHF. CDR3 sequence (DNA): TGTGCCAGCAGTGAGGACAGTAGCAATCAGCCCCAGCATTTT.

The chain employs TRBV2 and TRBJ1-4; maybe TRBD1 (5 bases). Trimming removed 8 bases at V and 4 bases at J, with 14 bases between. The CDR3 is 14 amino acids. Germline CDR1 reads SNHLY; CDR2 reads FYNNEI. CDR3 protein: CASRIGVGNEKLFF. CDR3 nucleotides: TGTGCCAGCCGAATAGGGGTTGGTAATGAAAAACTGTTTTTT.

The rearrangement uses TRBV5-8 and TRBJ2-3; 10 nucleotides line up with TRBD2. The CDR3 consists of 14 residues. V gave up 5 bases and J gave up 1 base; unmatched junction bases: 1. Germline CDR1 is SGHTS and CDR2 is YDEGEE. The CDR3 region is CASRLAGGTDTQYF. CDR3 nucleotide sequence: TGTGCCAGCAGGCTAGCGGGGGGCACAGATACGCAGTATTTT. Full variable domain (rest looked up from reference TRBV5-8 and TRBJ2-3): EAGVTQSPTHLIKTRGQQATLRCSPISGHTSVYWYQQALGLGLQFLLWYDEGEERNRGNFPPRFSGRQFPNYSSELNVNALELEDSALYLCASRLAGGTDTQYFGPGTRLTVL.

V usage is TRBV7-9 and J usage is TRBJ1-1; TRBD1 is a possible D gene (5 bases). V was cut by 1 base and J by 5 bases, with 11 bases left in between. The CDR3 covers 14 residues. Looked up from germline, CDR1 is SEHNR and CDR2 is FQNEAQ (reference sequence). CDR3 nucleotides: TGTGCCAGCAGCTTAGAGGGGAGGTGGACTGAAGCTTTCTTT. Its translation: CASSLEGRWTEAFF.

This chain uses TRBV7-2 with TRBJ2-3; TRBD2 aligns across 9 bases. The germline V gene has CDR1 SGHTA and CDR2 FQGNSA. Trimming at V came to 6 bases and at J to 6 bases, leaving 10 bases not matched to a gene. This CDR3 is built from 15 residues. CDR3 coding DNA: TGTGCCAGCAGTGCGGGACTGGCGGGGGGGGATACGCAGTATTTT. Encoded protein: CASSAGLAGGDTQYF.

This chain joins TRBV5-1 and TRBJ2-2, with 7 bases matching TRBD1. Germline CDR1 and CDR2: SGHRS and YFSETQ. With 4 bases clipped from V and 1 base from J, the junction kept 1 base outside the gene matches. The CDR3 runs 14 residues. DNA of the CDR3: TGCGCCAGCAGCCGACAGGGGAACACCGGGGAGCTGTTTTTT. Its protein product is CASSRQGNTGELFF.